This TCR beta chain was documented in a study of T-cell reconstitution after alpha-beta-depleted transplantation in children. Unique molecular identifiers were used in preparing the TCRbeta library. From the PCR reads, TCRdb called clonotypes with MiXCR, one entry per CDR3 protein. Of about 500,000 distinct CDR3 sequences listed, approximately 30% are singletons. The CDR3 length is 17 residues. With V trimmed by 8 bases and J by 4 bases, 14 bases remained unmatched. This clonotype has a handful of counts. Sequences were derived from PBMCs from the stem cell graft donor, sampled from the stem cell graft. This TCR was sampled from a human donor who donated a stem cell graft to a child with aplastic anemia. The chain combines TRBV12-3 or TRBV12-4 with TRBJ2-1; 10 nucleotides match TRBD2. CDR3 nucleotide sequence: TGTGCCAGCGGCGGCCGCCCCGCGGGACTAGCGTACAATGAGCAGTTCTTC. Protein: CASGGRPAGLAYNEQFF.